This TCR beta chain was sequenced in a study of T cell responses to AZD1222 COVID-19 vaccine. A remark on this clone: The antigen remains undetermined.

Study observations and caveats: In a largely white British group with more females than males, clonal diversity was possibly underestimated.

Profiling relied on immunoSEQ multiplex PCR, and the TCRdb table lists in-frame clones only, not all of them. The sample shows around 100,000 clones, roughly 91% of them seen only once. Losses at the gene ends were 5 bases for V and 7 bases for J; bases not matched to a gene: 6. The CDR3 spans 13 residues. CDR1 and CDR2 from the germline V gene are SGHNT and YENEEA. This chain connects TRBV11-3 to TRBJ2-7, with 9 bases that match TRBD1. The input for sequencing was peripheral blood, taken on day 0 of AZD1222 vaccination. This receptor was identified in an adult in good health. The CDR3 DNA reads as TGTGCCAGCAGCCGGGGACAGGGTGGTGAGCAGTACTTC. Its protein product is CASSRGQGGEQYF.